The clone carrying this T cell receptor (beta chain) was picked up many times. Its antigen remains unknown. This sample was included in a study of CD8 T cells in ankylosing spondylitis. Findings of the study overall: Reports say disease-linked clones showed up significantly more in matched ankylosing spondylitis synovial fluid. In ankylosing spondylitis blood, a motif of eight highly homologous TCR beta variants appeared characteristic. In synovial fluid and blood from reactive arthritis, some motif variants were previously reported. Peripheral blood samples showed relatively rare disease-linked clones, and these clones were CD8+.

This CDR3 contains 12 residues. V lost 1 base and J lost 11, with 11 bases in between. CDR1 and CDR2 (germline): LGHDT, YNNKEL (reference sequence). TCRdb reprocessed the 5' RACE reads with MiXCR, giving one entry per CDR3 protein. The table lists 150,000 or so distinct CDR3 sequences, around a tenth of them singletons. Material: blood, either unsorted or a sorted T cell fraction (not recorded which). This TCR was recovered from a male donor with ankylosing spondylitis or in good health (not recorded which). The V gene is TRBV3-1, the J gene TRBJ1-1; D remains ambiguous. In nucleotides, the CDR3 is TGTGCCAGCAGCCAAGGGGCAGCCGACGCTTTCTTT. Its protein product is CASSQGAADAFF.